This passage covers 9 T cell receptor beta chains from one sample sequenced in a study of blood T cell repertoires in COVID-19. This table comes from immunoSEQ multiplex PCR, and its TCRdb copy is limited to in-frame clones, with some not included. Among 85,000 to 130,000 clones listed, 65% to 90% were seen once. The sequenced material came from PBMCs or T cells enriched from blood (not recorded which). Receptor source: a woman between 45 and 65 years old who had recovered from COVID-19.

The chain carries TRBV18 and TRBJ1-1, with TRBD1 as a possible D gene (5 bases). Trimming cost V 3 bases and J 4 bases, with 15 bases left between them. The CDR3 length is 15 residues. Germline V CDR1 and CDR2: KGHSH, LQKENI. The DNA for the CDR3 is TGTGCCAGCTCACCTTCGCTGGGGGAGGGCACTGAAGCTTTCTTT. It translates to CASSPSLGEGTEAFF.

The chain carries TRBV10-3 and TRBJ2-2; weak D call: TRBD2 (6 bases). This CDR3 comprises 14 residues. Germline CDR1 reads ENHRY; CDR2 reads SYGVKD. Trimming cost V 0 bases and J 6 bases, with 8 bases left between them. For the CDR3, the DNA is TGTGCCATCAGTGAGTCGCGGGGACCCGGGGAGCTGTTTTTT. Protein product: CAISESRGPGELFF.

This clone is a singleton in its sample. The chain carries TRBV20-1 and TRBJ2-1; the match to TRBD2 covers 13 bases. The ends lost 3 bases at V and 7 bases at J; junction bases unmatched: 9. The CDR3 extends over 16 amino acids. Per the germline V gene, CDR1 is DFQATT and CDR2 is SNEGSKA (reference sequence). CDR3 amino acids: CSASKTSGRAGNEQFF. The CDR3 nucleotides are TGCAGTGCTAGTAAAACTAGCGGGAGGGCGGGGAATGAGCAGTTCTTC.

As for this clone: The sample holds other DNA sequences that translate to the same CDR3. The rearrangement uses TRBV7-9 and TRBJ2-6; a possible D gene is TRBD1 (6 bases). V lost 5 bases and J lost 1, with 9 bases in between. This CDR3 comprises 15 residues. Germline V gene sequence: CDR1 SEHNR, CDR2 FQNEAQ (reference sequence). The CDR3 is CASSPRGSGANVLTF. As DNA, the CDR3 is TGTGCCAGCAGCCCCAGGGGTTCTGGGGCCAACGTCCTGACTTTC.

This clone occurred once. V and J are TRBV30 and TRBJ2-4; no firm D call. Germline CDR1 GTSNPN, CDR2 SVGIG (reference sequence). CDR3 length equals 14 residues. V was trimmed by 3 bases and J by 3 bases, leaving 12 bases between them. In DNA, the CDR3 is TGTGCCTGGAGCGGAACCAGAGGCAAAAACATTCAGTACTTC. Translated, it gives CAWSGTRGKNIQYF.

The chain combines TRBV19 with TRBJ1-1, with D unclear. Trimming took off 3 bases at V and 1 base at J, with 15 bases between the two ends. Germline V gives CDR1 LNHDA, CDR2 SQIVND (reference sequence). The CDR3 is 16 residues long. Here the CDR3 DNA reads TGTGCCAGTAGTATCACGGGGAGCAGAAGGAACACTGAAGCTTTCTTT. Its translation is CASSITGSRRNTEAFF.

The chain couples TRBV2 to TRBJ1-1; tentatively, D is TRBD1 (6 bases). This CDR3 spans 15 amino acids. CDR1 and CDR2 from the germline V gene are SNHLY and FYNNEI. Trimming pared 2 bases from V and 0 bases from J, leaving 10 bases between. DNA for the CDR3: TGTGCCAGCAGTGAACAGGGGCTCCTGAACACTGAAGCTTTCTTT. Translated: CASSEQGLLNTEAFF.

The chain couples TRBV27 to TRBJ1-5; TRBD1 might be the D (6 bases). Per the germline V gene, CDR1 is MNHEY and CDR2 is SMNVEV (reference sequence). V shed 6 bases and J shed 12 bases, with 15 bases lying between them. The CDR3 contains 12 residues. The CDR3 protein is CASRQQGGLQHF. The CDR3 nucleotides are TGTGCCAGCAGACAACAGGGCGGCCTCCAGCATTTT.

This clone was seen more than once but under ten times. This chain joins TRBV5-8 and TRBJ2-7; D is ambiguous. The CDR3 contains 12 residues. The germline V gene has CDR1 SGHTS and CDR2 YDEGEE. V shed 4 bases and J shed 6 bases, with 11 bases lying between them. CDR3 in DNA: TGTGCCAGCAGCATACTCTCGGGCGAGCAGTACTTC. This gives the protein CASSILSGEQYF.